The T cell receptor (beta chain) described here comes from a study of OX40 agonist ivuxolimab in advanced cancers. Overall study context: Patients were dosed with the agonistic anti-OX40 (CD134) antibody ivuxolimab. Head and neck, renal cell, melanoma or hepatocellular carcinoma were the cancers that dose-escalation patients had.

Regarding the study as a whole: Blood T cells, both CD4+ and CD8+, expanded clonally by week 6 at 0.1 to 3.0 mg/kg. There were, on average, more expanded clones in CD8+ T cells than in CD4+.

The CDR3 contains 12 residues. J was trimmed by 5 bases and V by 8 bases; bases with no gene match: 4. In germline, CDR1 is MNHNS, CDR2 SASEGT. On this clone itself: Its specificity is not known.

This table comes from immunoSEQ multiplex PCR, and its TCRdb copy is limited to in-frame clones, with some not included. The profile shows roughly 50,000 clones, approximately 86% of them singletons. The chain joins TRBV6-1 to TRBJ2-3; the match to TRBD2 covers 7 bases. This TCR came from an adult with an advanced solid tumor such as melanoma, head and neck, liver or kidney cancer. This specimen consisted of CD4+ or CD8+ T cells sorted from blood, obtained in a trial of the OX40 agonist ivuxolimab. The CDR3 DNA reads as TGTGCCAGCGCAGGGAGGGGAGATACGCAGTATTTT. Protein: CASAGRGDTQYF.